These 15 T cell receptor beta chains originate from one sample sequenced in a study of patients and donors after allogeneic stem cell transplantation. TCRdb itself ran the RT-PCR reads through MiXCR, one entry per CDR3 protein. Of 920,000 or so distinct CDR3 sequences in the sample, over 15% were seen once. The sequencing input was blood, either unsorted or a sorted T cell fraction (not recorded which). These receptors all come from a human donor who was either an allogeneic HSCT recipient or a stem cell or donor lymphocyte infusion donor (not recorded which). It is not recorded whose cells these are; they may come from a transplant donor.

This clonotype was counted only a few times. The CDR3 DNA reads TGTGCCAGCAGCGCAACAGGGTCGAACTACGAGCAGTACTTC. This translates into CASSATGSNYEQYF. V usage is TRBV9 and J usage is TRBJ2-7, with D perhaps TRBD1 (6 bases). The V end lost 3 bases, the J end lost 3 bases, and 13 bases lay between the germline ends. The CDR3 is 14 amino acids. Per the germline V gene, CDR1 is SGDLS and CDR2 is YYNGEE.

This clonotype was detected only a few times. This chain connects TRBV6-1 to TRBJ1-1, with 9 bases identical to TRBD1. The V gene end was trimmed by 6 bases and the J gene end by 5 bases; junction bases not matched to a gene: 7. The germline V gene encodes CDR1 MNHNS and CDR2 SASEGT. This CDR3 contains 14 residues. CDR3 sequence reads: CASSTGTGLTEAFF. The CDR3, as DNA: TGTGCCAGCAGCACCGGGACAGGGTTAACTGAAGCTTTCTTT.

CDR3 nucleotide sequence: TGTGCCAGCGGAGGTCTTTCCTACGAGCAGTACTTC. Protein sequence: CASGGLSYEQYF. This chain joins TRBV2 and TRBJ2-7; TRBD2 is a possible D gene (5 bases). This CDR3 spans 12 amino acids. Looked up from germline, CDR1 is SNHLY and CDR2 is FYNNEI. V lost 8 bases and J 1 base, leaving 9 bases between the germline ends.

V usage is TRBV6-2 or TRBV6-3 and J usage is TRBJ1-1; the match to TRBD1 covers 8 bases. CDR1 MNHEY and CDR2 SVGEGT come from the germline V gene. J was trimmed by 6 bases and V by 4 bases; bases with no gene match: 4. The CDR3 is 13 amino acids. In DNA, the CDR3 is TGTGCCAGCAGTTCAAACAGGGGGGCTGAAGCTTTCTTT. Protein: CASSSNRGAEAFF.

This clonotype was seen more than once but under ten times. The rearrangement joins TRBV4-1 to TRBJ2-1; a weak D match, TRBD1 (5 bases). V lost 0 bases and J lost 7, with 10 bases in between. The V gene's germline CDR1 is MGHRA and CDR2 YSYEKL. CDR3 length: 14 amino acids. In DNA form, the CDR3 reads TGCGCCAGCAGCCAAGAAATGTCAGGGAATGAGCAGTTCTTC. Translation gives CASSQEMSGNEQFF.

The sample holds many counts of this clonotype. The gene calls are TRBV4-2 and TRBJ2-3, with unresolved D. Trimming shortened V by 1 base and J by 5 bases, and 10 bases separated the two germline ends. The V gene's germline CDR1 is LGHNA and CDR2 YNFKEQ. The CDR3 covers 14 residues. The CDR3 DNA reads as TGTGCCAGCAGCCAAGTGCCCAGAGGAGATACGCAGTATTTT. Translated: CASSQVPRGDTQYF.

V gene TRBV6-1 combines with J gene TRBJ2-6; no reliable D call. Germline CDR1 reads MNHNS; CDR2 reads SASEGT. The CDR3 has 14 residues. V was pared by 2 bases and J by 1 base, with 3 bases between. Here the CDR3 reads CASSELSGANVLTF. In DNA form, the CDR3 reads TGTGCCAGCAGTGAATTATCTGGGGCCAACGTCCTGACTTTC.

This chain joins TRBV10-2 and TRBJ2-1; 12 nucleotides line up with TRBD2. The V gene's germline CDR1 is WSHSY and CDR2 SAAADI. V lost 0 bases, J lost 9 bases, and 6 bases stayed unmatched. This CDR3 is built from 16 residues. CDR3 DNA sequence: TGCGCCAGCAGTGAGTCCTCGACTAGCGGGGGTCGTGAGCAGTTCTTC. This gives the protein CASSESSTSGGREQFF.

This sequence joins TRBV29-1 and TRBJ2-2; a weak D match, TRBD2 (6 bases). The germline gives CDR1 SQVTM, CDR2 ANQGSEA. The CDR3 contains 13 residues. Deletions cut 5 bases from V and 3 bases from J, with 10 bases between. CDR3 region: CSVSGGDTGELFF. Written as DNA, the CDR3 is TGCAGCGTTAGTGGCGGGGACACCGGGGAGCTGTTTTTT.

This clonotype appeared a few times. The CDR3: CASSPGTDGYYEQYF. CDR3 sequence (DNA): TGTGCCAGCAGCCCCGGGACAGACGGATACTACGAGCAGTACTTC. The chain recombines TRBV7-6 with TRBJ2-7; TRBD1 matches 7 bases. The J segment lost 3 bases and the V segment lost 5 bases, leaving 10 bases of the junction unmatched. This CDR3 region has 15 residues. Germline V CDR1 and CDR2: SGHVS, FNYEAQ.

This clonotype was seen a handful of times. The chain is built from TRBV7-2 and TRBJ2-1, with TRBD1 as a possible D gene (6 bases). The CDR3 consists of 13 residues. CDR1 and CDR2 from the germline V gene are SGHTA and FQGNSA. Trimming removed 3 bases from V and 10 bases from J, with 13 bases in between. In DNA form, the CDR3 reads TGTGCCAGCAGCTTTGGGACATATCGCGAGCAGTTCTTC. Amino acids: CASSFGTYREQFF.

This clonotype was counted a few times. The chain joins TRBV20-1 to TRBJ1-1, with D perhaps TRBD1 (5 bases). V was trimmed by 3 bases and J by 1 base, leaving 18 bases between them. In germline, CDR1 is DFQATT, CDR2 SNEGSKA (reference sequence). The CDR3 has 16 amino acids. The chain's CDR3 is CSARGGAGKENTEAFF. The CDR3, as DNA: TGCAGTGCTAGGGGAGGGGCAGGGAAGGAGAACACTGAAGCTTTCTTT.

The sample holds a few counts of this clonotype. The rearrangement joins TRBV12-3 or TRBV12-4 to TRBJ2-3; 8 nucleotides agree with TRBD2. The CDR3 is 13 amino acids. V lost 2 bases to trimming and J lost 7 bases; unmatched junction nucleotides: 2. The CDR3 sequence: CASSLTSGYTQYF. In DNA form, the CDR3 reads TGTGCCAGCAGTTTAACTAGCGGCTATACGCAGTATTTT.

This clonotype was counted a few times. CDR3 loop: CASSFDRGVTYYGYTF. The CDR3 coding sequence is TGTGCCAGCAGTTTTGATCGAGGCGTCACCTACTATGGCTACACCTTC. V gene TRBV6-2 or TRBV6-3 combines with J gene TRBJ1-2; D is unresolved. Trimming cost V 4 bases and J 3 bases, with 18 bases left between them. The CDR3 has 16 amino acids. Germline CDR1 and CDR2: MNHEY and SVGEGT.

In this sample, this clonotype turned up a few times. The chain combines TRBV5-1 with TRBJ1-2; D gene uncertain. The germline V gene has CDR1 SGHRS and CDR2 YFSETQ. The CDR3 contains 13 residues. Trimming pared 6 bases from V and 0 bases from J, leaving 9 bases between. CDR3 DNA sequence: TGCGCCAGCAAGGGCGATTCTAACTATGGCTACACCTTC. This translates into CASKGDSNYGYTF.